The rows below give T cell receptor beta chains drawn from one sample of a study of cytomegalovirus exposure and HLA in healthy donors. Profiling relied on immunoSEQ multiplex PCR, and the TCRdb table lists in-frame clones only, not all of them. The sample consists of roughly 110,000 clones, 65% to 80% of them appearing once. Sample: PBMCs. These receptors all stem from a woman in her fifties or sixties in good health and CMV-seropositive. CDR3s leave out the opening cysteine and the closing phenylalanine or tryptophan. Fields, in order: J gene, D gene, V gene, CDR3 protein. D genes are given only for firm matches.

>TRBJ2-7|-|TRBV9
ASSSQVGGPLGEQY
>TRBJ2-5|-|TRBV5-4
ASSSYSGQETQY
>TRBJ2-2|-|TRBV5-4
ASSQQGGGELF
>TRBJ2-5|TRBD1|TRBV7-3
ASSRTGMGETQY
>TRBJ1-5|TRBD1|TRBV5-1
ASSPTGGNQPQH
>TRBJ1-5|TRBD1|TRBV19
ASSGSGTAPQPQH
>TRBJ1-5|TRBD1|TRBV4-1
ASSQDRWQGARQPQH
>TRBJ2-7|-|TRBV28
ASSHGQNDAYEQY
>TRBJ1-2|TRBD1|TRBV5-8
ASSLQGGQTLYGYT
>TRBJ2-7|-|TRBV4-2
AGSQGPGLTYEQY
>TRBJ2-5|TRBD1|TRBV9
ASSARGRGETQY
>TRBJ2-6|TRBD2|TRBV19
ASSIGRGVSGANVLT
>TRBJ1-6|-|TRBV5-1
ASSPKAGTYNSPLH
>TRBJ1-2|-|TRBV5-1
ASSLAGVDYGYT
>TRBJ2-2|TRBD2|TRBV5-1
ASSPGGGTGELF
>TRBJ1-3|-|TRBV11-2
ASSLDPPGAAGNTIY
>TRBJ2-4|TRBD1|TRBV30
AWTTGTGDNIQY
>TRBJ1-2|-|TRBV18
ASSPAGRYGYT
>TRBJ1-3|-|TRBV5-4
ASSLVGSGNTIY
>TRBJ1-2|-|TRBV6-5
ASSDLRNYGYT
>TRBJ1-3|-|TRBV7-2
ASSLEGSGNTIY
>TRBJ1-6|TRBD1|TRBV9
ASSVGQGDSPLH
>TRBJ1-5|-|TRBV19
ASSDRIAASNQPQH
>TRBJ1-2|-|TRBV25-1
ASSGDIYGYT
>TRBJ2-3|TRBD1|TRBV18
ASSPGTGTTDTQY
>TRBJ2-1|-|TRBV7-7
ASSLGQGKDNEQF
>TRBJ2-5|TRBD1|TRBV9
ASSVVGQGGETQY
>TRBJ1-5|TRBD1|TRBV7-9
ASSAQGDQPQH
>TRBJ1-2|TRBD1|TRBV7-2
ASSLRQGDGYT
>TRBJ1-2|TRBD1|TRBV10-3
AISATGQGPTGYT
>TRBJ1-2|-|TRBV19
ASSSASRVYGYT
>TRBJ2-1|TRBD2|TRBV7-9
ASSLGSLAGVLNEQF
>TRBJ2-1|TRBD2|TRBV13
ASRPRLAGGPGNEQF
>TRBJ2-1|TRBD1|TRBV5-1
ASNVDRGSNEQF
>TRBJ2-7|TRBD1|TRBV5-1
ASSWTGASYEQY
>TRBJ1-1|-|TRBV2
ASSGGQDTEAF
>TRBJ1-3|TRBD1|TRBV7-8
ASSLTLRQGRGNTIY
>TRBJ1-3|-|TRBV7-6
ASSLGQELSGNTIY
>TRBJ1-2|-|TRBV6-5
ASSYPDSGGYT
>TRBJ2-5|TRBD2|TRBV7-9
ASSSLAGAYQETQY
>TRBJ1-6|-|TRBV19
ASSLQGNSPLH
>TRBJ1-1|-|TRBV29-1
SVEPSEAF
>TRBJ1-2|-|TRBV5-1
ASSLGGELYGYT
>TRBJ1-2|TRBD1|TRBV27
ASSLGQGWNYGYT
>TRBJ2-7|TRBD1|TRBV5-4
ASSPGARGRYEQY
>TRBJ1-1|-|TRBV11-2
ASNRQNTEAF
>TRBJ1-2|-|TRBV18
ASSPREINYGYT
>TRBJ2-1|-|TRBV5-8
ASSLGPTNEQF
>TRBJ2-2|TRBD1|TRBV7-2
ASSRTGTNTGELF
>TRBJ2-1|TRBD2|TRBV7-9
ASSYSGVYNEQF
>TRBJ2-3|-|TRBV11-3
ASSLDRAELRVADTQY
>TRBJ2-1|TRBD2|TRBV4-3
ASSQVLFQAGGYNEQF
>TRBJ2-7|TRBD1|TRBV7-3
ASSLTGGEQY